This is a list of T cell receptor beta chains from one sample in a study of cytomegalovirus exposure and HLA in healthy donors. Clones were read by immunoSEQ multiplex PCR, and TCRdb kept only the in-frame ones, dropping some. The sample carries approximately 210,000 clones, about 83% recorded once. Sequencing was carried out using PBMCs. Receptors originate from a woman between 18 and 30 years old in good health and CMV-seronegative. CDR3s include the opening cysteine and the closing phenylalanine or tryptophan. The D gene is left open where the match is weak. Clone size is shown for a subset of rows, as once, few, many or a class of expanded clone.

. TRBJ1-3 . TRBV7-2 TGTGCCAGCAGCTTATCGGGAAACTCTGGAAACACCATATATTTT CASSLSGNSGNTIYF
. TRBJ2-3 . TRBV5-1 TGCGCCAGCAGCTTGGCGGGGAAGGGCACAGATACGCAGTATTTT CASSLAGKGTDTQYF
. TRBJ1-5 . TRBV30 TGTGCCTGGAGTGGTATCTCCAATCAGCCCCAGCATTTT CAWSGISNQPQHF
. TRBJ2-7 . TRBV25-1 TGTGCCAGCAGTGCTATTCGGGAGAGTATCTACGAGCAGTACTTC CASSAIRESIYEQYF
. TRBJ2-3 TRBD2 TRBV5-4 TGTGCCAGCAGCTTGGCGGGACTAGCGGGGGGCACAGATACGCAGTATTTT CASSLAGLAGGTDTQYF
. TRBJ2-4 TRBD2 TRBV18 TGTGCCAGCTCAAACCAGGGAGGGGCAACCAAAAACATTCAGTACTTC CASSNQGGATKNIQYF
. TRBJ2-3 TRBD2 TRBV5-6 TGTGCCAGCAGCTTGAGCGGGAGGCGCACAGATACGCAGTATTTT CASSLSGRRTDTQYF
many TRBJ2-7 TRBD2 TRBV6-1 TGTGCCAGCAGTGAAGAGGGCGGGAGCTCCTACGAGCAGTACTTC CASSEEGGSSYEQYF
. TRBJ1-1 . TRBV6-1 TGTGCCAGCAGTGGTGCGGGGAGCACTGAAGCTTTCTTT CASSGAGSTEAFF
once TRBJ2-7 TRBD1 TRBV18 TGTGCCAGCTCACCCGGACAGGGACTCACCTACGAGCAGTACTTC CASSPGQGLTYEQYF
few TRBJ2-7 TRBD1 TRBV28 TGTGCCAGCAGGAGGTTGACAGGGGAGAACGAGCAGTACTTC CASRRLTGENEQYF
. TRBJ2-3 . TRBV5-6 TGTGCCAGCAGCCGAAGGATACAAGGAGCTAGCACAGATACGCAGTATTTT CASSRRIQGASTDTQYF
. TRBJ2-1 TRBD2 TRBV4-1 TGCGCCAGCAGCCAGGCCTGGCGGGGAGGGGACAATGAGCAGTTCTTC CASSQAWRGGDNEQFF
. TRBJ2-7 . TRBV7-8 TGTGCCAGCAGCTTAATCAGGCACTACGAGCAGTACTTC CASSLIRHYEQYF
. TRBJ2-1 TRBD2 TRBV5-6 TGTGCCAGCAGCTTGGCACTAGCGGGATTTTCCTACAATGAGCAGTTCTTC CASSLALAGFSYNEQFF
. TRBJ1-1 . TRBV5-1 TGCGCCAGCAGTCTCGTAGGGGGTAACACTGAAGCTTTCTTT CASSLVGGNTEAFF
. TRBJ1-2 TRBD1 TRBV5-1 TGCGCCAGCAGCCGACAGGGGGCTCCAGCTAACTATGGCTACACCTTC CASSRQGAPANYGYTF
. TRBJ1-5 TRBD1 TRBV7-2 TGTGCCAGCAGCTTTGGGACAGGGGGCGTTCAGCCCCAGCATTTT CASSFGTGGVQPQHF
. TRBJ1-2 TRBD1 TRBV7-6 TGTGCCAGCAGCTCAGAGACAGGGGGAGGCTATGGCTACACCTTC CASSSETGGGYGYTF
. TRBJ2-4 TRBD2 TRBV30 TGTGCCTGGAGTCCCCGGGGGGTAGCCAAAAACATTCAGTACTTC CAWSPRGVAKNIQYF
. TRBJ2-7 TRBD2 TRBV4-1 TGCGCCAGCAGCCAAGCCGGGACTAGCTTTAACGAGCAGTACTTC CASSQAGTSFNEQYF
. TRBJ2-1 . TRBV11-2 TGTGCCAGCAGGCAGCTAGATGGGTTGGCTCGCGATGAGCAGTTCTTC CASRQLDGLARDEQFF
few TRBJ2-5 TRBD2 TRBV27 TGTGCCAGCATGGGCGGGGGGAATCAAGAGACCCAGTACTTC CASMGGGNQETQYF
. TRBJ1-1 . TRBV19 TGTGCCAGTAGGACCGGGGGGGTTGAAGCTTTCTTT CASRTGGVEAFF
. TRBJ1-1 . TRBV20-1 TGCAGTGCGCCGTTCCCGGGAGGCGCTTTCTTT CSAPFPGGAFF
. TRBJ1-5 TRBD1 TRBV19 TGTGCCAGTAGTGACAGGGGACGGCCCCAGCATTTT CASSDRGRPQHF
. TRBJ1-2 . TRBV6-6 TGTGCCAGCAGTTACGGGCAGGGCGGCGGCTATGGCTACACCTTC CASSYGQGGGYGYTF
. TRBJ1-5 . TRBV28 TGTGCCAGCAGCCTCCGGACTGTAAGCAATCAGCCCCAGCATTTT CASSLRTVSNQPQHF
. TRBJ1-1 TRBD1 TRBV11-2 TGTGCCAGCAGCGTCGACAGGGACACTGAAGCTTTCTTT CASSVDRDTEAFF
few TRBJ2-1 . TRBV5-1 TGCGCCAGCAGCTGGACAGCGCCAGACAATGAGCAGTTCTTC CASSWTAPDNEQFF
. TRBJ1-5 TRBD1 TRBV12-5 TGTGCTAGTGGTTTGTCAGGGGGCGAACAGCCCCAGCATTTT CASGLSGGEQPQHF
. TRBJ2-3 . TRBV10-3 TGTGCCATCAGTGAGAGGGGATATACCAGCACAGATACGCAGTATTTT CAISERGYTSTDTQYF